Listed below are T cell receptor beta chains from one sample, sequenced in a study of blood T cell repertoires in COVID-19. The method was immunoSEQ multiplex PCR; TCRdb's version includes in-frame clones alone and lacks a portion of them. Of fewer than 200,000 clones in the sample, approximately 85% were seen once. The material sequenced was peripheral blood. The receptor source for this set is a man aged 55 to 70 who had recovered from COVID-19. Each CDR3 is given with its conserved first and last residue. The D gene is left open where the match is weak. A row's size may be missing; if present it is once, few, many or a size class.

>TRBD1|TRBV10-3|.|TRBJ2-3|16
CATNRQGQGEADTQYF
TGTGCCACCAACCGACAGGGACAGGGGGAAGCAGATACGCAGTATTTT
>TRBD2|TRBV11-3|.|TRBJ2-3|16
CASSSSGLASTDTQYF
TGTGCCAGCAGCTCTTCGGGACTAGCCAGCACAGATACGCAGTATTTT
>TRBD1|TRBV18|.|TRBJ1-5|15
CASSQTTGGGQPQHF
TGTGCCAGCTCACAGACGACAGGGGGAGGTCAGCCCCAGCATTTT
>TRBD1|TRBV6-2/TRBV6-3|.|TRBJ2-6|19
CASSHVLGQGEAGANVLTF
TGTGCCAGCAGTCATGTGCTGGGACAGGGGGAGGCTGGGGCCAACGTCCTGACTTTC
>.|TRBV10-3|.|TRBJ1-6|16
CAISEPKGAWNSPLHF
TGTGCCATCAGTGAGCCCAAAGGGGCCTGGAATTCACCCCTCCACTTT
>.|TRBV3-1/TRBV3-2|.|TRBJ2-1|13
CASSQAGSNEQFF
TGTGCCAGCAGCCAAGCTGGGAGCAATGAGCAGTTCTTC
>TRBD1|TRBV11-2|.|TRBJ1-2|13
CASSPGTGVGGTF
TGTGCCAGCAGCCCCGGGACAGGGGTTGGGGGGACCTTC
>TRBD1|TRBV18|.|TRBJ1-3|17
CASSLAQKGQKANTIYF
TGTGCCAGCTCACTCGCTCAAAAGGGACAGAAGGCTAACACCATATATTTT
>TRBD2|TRBV6-2/TRBV6-3|.|TRBJ2-3|19
CASSYGLAGGPSSTDTQYF
TGTGCCAGCAGTTACGGTCTAGCGGGGGGCCCCAGCAGCACAGATACGCAGTATTTT
>TRBD2|TRBV2|.|TRBJ2-6|15
CASRWRGVGANVLTF
TGTGCCAGCAGGTGGCGGGGGGTCGGGGCCAACGTCCTGACTTTC
>.|TRBV30|.|TRBJ1-6|15
CAWSVAGTLGSPLHF
TGTGCCTGGAGTGTAGCGGGAACCCTAGGATCACCCCTCCACTTT
>.|TRBV28|.|TRBJ1-1|18
CASSLDGSVGGRGTEAFF
TGTGCCAGCAGTTTAGATGGGAGTGTAGGGGGAAGGGGGACTGAAGCTTTCTTT
>.|TRBV5-1|.|TRBJ1-1|14
CASSPSVPNTEAFF
TGCGCCAGCAGCCCGAGCGTCCCGAACACTGAAGCTTTCTTT
>.|TRBV6-5|.|TRBJ1-1|15
CASSYSPGVNTEAFF
TGTGCCAGCAGTTACTCGCCGGGGGTGAACACTGAAGCTTTCTTT
>.|TRBV4-1|few|TRBJ1-6|16
CASSQDGEDPVSPLHF
TGCGCCAGCAGCCAAGATGGGGAGGATCCTGTTTCACCCCTCCACTTT
>.|TRBV18|few|TRBJ1-1|15
CASSQRQDLNTEAFF
TGTGCCAGCTCACAGAGACAGGACCTGAACACTGAAGCTTTCTTT
>.|TRBV7-7|few|TRBJ2-2|14
CASSLDAETGELFF
TGTGCTAGCAGCTTAGATGCAGAAACCGGGGAGCTGTTTTTT
>TRBD1|TRBV7-2|.|TRBJ2-1|16
CASSFRQGYSYNEQFF
TGTGCCAGCAGCTTTAGACAGGGATATTCCTACAATGAGCAGTTCTTC
>.|TRBV7-2|.|TRBJ1-1|18
CASSLRGPGTLSGTEAFF
TGTGCCAGCAGCTTAAGGGGCCCAGGGACACTGAGTGGCACTGAAGCTTTCTTT
>TRBD1|TRBV19|.|TRBJ1-3|15
CASSKGASPPNTIYF
TGTGCCAGTAGTAAGGGGGCCTCACCCCCAAACACCATATATTTT
>TRBD2|TRBV5-8|.|TRBJ2-5|16
CASSSWTSGAQETQYF
TGTGCCAGCAGCTCCTGGACTAGCGGGGCCCAAGAGACCCAGTACTTC
>TRBD2|TRBV5-4|.|TRBJ2-1|14
CASSFKRGGNEQFF
TGTGCCAGCAGCTTTAAGCGGGGGGGCAATGAGCAGTTCTTC
>.|TRBV19|.|TRBJ1-2|14
CASSMWGANYGYTF
TGTGCCAGTAGTATGTGGGGAGCTAACTATGGCTACACCTTC
>.|TRBV7-8|.|TRBJ2-7|14
CASSGRAGLYEQYF
TGTGCCAGCAGCGGAAGGGCAGGACTATACGAGCAGTACTTC
>TRBD2|TRBV19|.|TRBJ2-7|13
CASSRAGAYEQYF
TGTGCCAGTAGTCGAGCGGGGGCCTACGAGCAGTACTTC
>.|TRBV24-1|.|TRBJ2-3|15
CATSDPRQGTDTQYF
TGTGCCACCAGTGACCCGAGACAGGGCACAGATACGCAGTATTTT
>.|TRBV7-3|.|TRBJ2-3|13
CASSLSRTDTQYF
TGTGCCAGCAGCTTATCCAGGACAGATACGCAGTATTTT
>.|TRBV21-1|.|TRBJ1-3|16
CASSKAQTPTGNTIYF
TGTGCCAGCAGCAAAGCTCAGACTCCTACGGGAAACACCATATATTTT
>.|TRBV7-9|.|TRBJ1-2|15
CASSQFSVGLYGYTF
TGTGCCAGCAGCCAATTTTCGGTGGGCCTCTATGGCTACACCTTC
>.|TRBV6-5|.|TRBJ1-3|16
CASRYSMRSSGNTIYF
TGTGCCAGCAGGTACAGTATGCGGTCCTCTGGAAACACCATATATTTT
>.|TRBV7-2|.|TRBJ1-4|15
CASSFQGTAEEKLFF
TGTGCCAGCAGCTTCCAGGGGACGGCGGAGGAAAAACTGTTTTTT
>.|TRBV19|few|TRBJ1-3|13
CASARGSGNTIYF
TGTGCCAGCGCACGGGGATCTGGAAACACCATATATTTT
>TRBD1|TRBV7-9|once|TRBJ1-4|16
CASSSKRDRVNEKLFF
TGTGCCAGCAGCTCCAAACGGGACAGGGTTAATGAAAAACTGTTTTTT
>.|TRBV18|.|TRBJ1-5|14
CASSPSGDNQPQHF
TGTGCCAGCTCCCCCTCAGGGGACAATCAGCCCCAGCATTTT
>TRBD2|TRBV12-3/TRBV12-4|.|TRBJ2-1|12
CASWRTSGEQFF
TGTGCCAGTTGGAGGACTAGCGGAGAGCAGTTCTTC
>.|TRBV30|few|TRBJ1-4|13
CACKGGTNEKLFF
TGTGCCTGTAAGGGGGGGACTAATGAAAAACTGTTTTTT
>TRBD1|TRBV18|.|TRBJ1-4|14
CASSPDETGGKLFF
TGTGCCAGCTCACCCGACGAGACAGGGGGAAAACTGTTTTTT
>.|TRBV19|.|TRBJ2-3|19
CASSTHRRGGDMVTDTQYF
TGTGCCAGTAGTACCCACCGGCGGGGAGGGGACATGGTAACGGATACGCAGTATTTT
>.|TRBV6-5|.|TRBJ1-1|10
CASRDRYAFF
TGTGCCAGCAGAGACAGATACGCTTTCTTT
>.|TRBV11-2|once|TRBJ2-3|16
CASSLYMGGGLDTQYF
TGTGCCAGCAGCTTATACATGGGGGGGGGCCTTGATACGCAGTATTTT
>.|TRBV27|.|TRBJ1-6|14
CASSLTLANSPLHF
TGTGCCAGCAGTCTCACGCTGGCCAATTCACCCCTCCACTTT
>.|TRBV6-2/TRBV6-3|.|TRBJ2-7|13
CASSYSEFYEQYF
TGTGCCAGCAGTTACTCCGAGTTCTACGAGCAGTACTTC
>TRBD2|TRBV9|.|TRBJ2-1|15
CASSSGTSASREQFF
TGTGCCAGCAGCTCCGGGACTAGCGCTTCTAGGGAGCAGTTCTTC
>TRBD1|TRBV19|.|TRBJ1-2|16
CASSTTGVNLNYGYTF
TGTGCCAGTAGTACGACAGGGGTTAACCTTAACTATGGCTACACCTTC
>TRBD1|TRBV24-1|.|TRBJ2-5|15
CATSDMDRGWETQYF
TGTGCCACCAGTGACATGGACAGGGGGTGGGAGACCCAGTACTTC
>.|TRBV5-1|.|TRBJ1-2|12
CASSLGQSGYTF
TGCGCCAGCAGCTTAGGACAGAGTGGCTACACCTTC
>TRBD1|TRBV5-1|.|TRBJ2-1|15
CASSLDGQELGEQFF
TGCGCCAGCAGCTTGGACGGACAGGAGCTCGGAGAGCAGTTCTTC
>TRBD1|TRBV3-1/TRBV3-2|.|TRBJ2-4|14
CASSQDRAINIQYF
TGTGCCAGCAGCCAGGACAGGGCTATAAACATTCAGTACTTC
>.|TRBV6-5|.|TRBJ2-7|13
CASSSYRVQEQYF
TGTGCCAGCAGTTCGTACAGGGTACAAGAGCAGTACTTC
>.|TRBV3-1/TRBV3-2|.|TRBJ2-7|11
CASSQLYEQYF
TGTGCCAGCAGCCAATTATACGAGCAGTACTTC